This TCR beta chain was documented in a study of human T cells and chemical hapten exposure. Broader study findings: Patch test scores rose with PT1 expanded TCR counts, a positive correlation.

Time point here: patch test 2, 6 weeks after DPC sensitization. Treatment of the sample: therapeutic diphenylcyclopropenone sensitization with weekly scalp DPC. Library preparation tagged each individual cDNA molecule with a unique molecular identifier. Original handling: A per-sample median of about 100,000 TCRs was observed, with counts ranging from roughly 23,224 to 700,000. TCRdb redid the calling of the RACE reads with MiXCR, one entry per CDR3 protein. These V and J calls derive from TCRdb rather than the authors' analysis. The table records around 360,000 distinct CDR3 sequences, around 6% of them present only once. This clonotype was recorded at least ten times. What it binds is not known. Deletions cut 2 bases from V and 2 bases from J, with 9 bases between. Germline CDR1 and CDR2: SQVTM and ANQGSEA. CDR3 length: 13 amino acids.

The source of this sequence is a woman aged 18-29 years with alopecia areata. Some clones in this sample may be carry-over from other donors' samples. The material sequenced was whole blood, taken in connection with sensitization to the hapten diphenylcyclopropenone (DPC). V and J are TRBV29-1 and TRBJ1-1; possible D gene TRBD1, 5 bases. The CDR3 protein is CSVELGGNTEAFF. The CDR3 DNA is TGCAGCGTTGAACTGGGGGGTAACACTGAAGCTTTCTTT.